Each of the 11 T cell receptor beta chains below was sequenced from the same sample in a study of metastatic and nonmetastatic thyroid tumors. TCRdb re-called the PCR reads through MiXCR. The table includes under 55,000 clones, under 20% detected once. None of the patients had undergone any treatment ahead of thyroid surgery. Sequenced sample: blood. These TCRs come from a female donor with papillary thyroid cancer or a benign thyroid nodule (not recorded which). Some clones in this sample may be carry-over from other donors' samples.

This clone was found a few times. The chain employs TRBV28 and TRBJ1-6; D unresolved. Deletions cut 6 bases from V and 7 bases from J, with 19 bases between. Germline CDR1 is MDHEN and CDR2 is SYDVKM. CDR3 length: 16 residues. CDR3: CASSTKRTLWNSPLHF. The CDR3 DNA is TGTGCCAGCAGCACAAAACGGACTCTTTGGAATTCACCCCTCCACTTT.

Relative to its sample, this clone is medium-sized. CDR3 residues: CASLTGLAGEQYF. The CDR3, as DNA: TGTGCCAGCCTCACGGGGCTAGCGGGAGAGCAGTACTTC. This chain uses TRBV12-3 or TRBV12-4 with TRBJ2-7; 9 bases agree with TRBD2. The CDR3 has 13 amino acids. Losses at the gene ends were 8 bases for V and 7 bases for J; bases not matched to a gene: 9.

The chain couples TRBV11-1 to TRBJ2-1, with D hard to call. CDR3 length equals 15 residues. V was clipped by 1 base and J by 6 bases, with 13 bases between them. Germline values: CDR1 SGHAT, CDR2 FQDESV (reference sequence). CDR3 region: CASSLDLGSINEQFF. CDR3 in DNA: TGTGCCAGCAGCTTAGATTTGGGATCTATCAATGAGCAGTTCTTC.

This clone was detected ten times or more. This rearrangement joins TRBV12-3 or TRBV12-4 to TRBJ2-5; D unclear. CDR3 size: 13 residues. V was clipped by 5 bases and J by 5 bases, with 12 bases between them. This chain's CDR3 is CASSPSHFETQYF. CDR3 sequence (DNA): TGTGCCAGCAGTCCTTCCCATTTCGAGACCCAGTACTTC.

The V call is TRBV6-1, the J call TRBJ1-2; D perhaps matches TRBD1 (6 bases). Trimming removed 3 bases from V and 6 bases from J, with 14 bases in between. The CDR3 contains 14 residues. Germline assignment: CDR1 MNHNS and CDR2 SASEGT. The CDR3 is CASSEGGTGDGYTF. Here the CDR3 DNA reads TGTGCCAGCAGTGAGGGGGGCACGGGTGATGGCTACACCTTC.

This clone was picked up many times. Within the sample, other DNA sequences also encode this same CDR3. CDR3 coding DNA: TGTGCCAGTAGTCCGCGGACAGGGGGGGCCATTCAGTACTTC. This codes for CASSPRTGGAIQYF. This chain links TRBV19 with TRBJ2-4, with TRBD1 matching 10 bases. This CDR3 comprises 14 residues. Per germline, CDR1 LNHDA and CDR2 SQIVND (reference sequence). Trimming took 5 bases from V and 9 from J; bases not matched to a gene: 7.

The V gene is TRBV28, the J gene TRBJ1-2; the D gene is possibly TRBD1 (6 bases). Germline CDR1 reads MDHEN; CDR2 reads SYDVKM. Trimming stripped 10 bases from V and 10 bases from J, with 25 bases between. This CDR3 has 14 residues. As DNA, the CDR3 is TGTGCCATCAGATCCCCCGCCAGGGGCTTTGTCTACACCTTC. Protein sequence: CAIRSPARGFVYTF.

This clone was picked up many times. The DNA of the CDR3 is TGTGCCAGCAGCCCCAGTGGGACACCGAACACTGAAGCTTTCTTT. Translated: CASSPSGTPNTEAFF. The rearrangement joins TRBV7-9 to TRBJ1-1; a possible D gene is TRBD1 (6 bases). The CDR3 has 15 amino acids. The ends were cut back, 5 bases at V and 1 base at J, with 14 bases in the middle. Germline-derived CDR1 and CDR2 are SEHNR and FQNEAQ (reference sequence).

This clone ranks as medium-sized. This sequence joins TRBV6-1 and TRBJ2-2; the D gene could be TRBD1 or TRBD2 (5 bases each). Germline CDR1 MNHNS, CDR2 SASEGT. Trimming stripped 5 bases from V and 4 bases from J, with 17 bases between. CDR3 size: 16 residues. CDR3 DNA: TGTGCCAGCAGTCCCGGGACGAGGGCTACCACCGGGGAGCTGTTTTTT. Protein: CASSPGTRATTGELFF.

This chain connects TRBV5-5 to TRBJ2-1; D gene ambiguous. CDR1 and CDR2 from the germline V gene are SGHKS and YYEKEE (reference sequence). V was clipped by 2 bases and J by 3 bases, with 12 bases between them. CDR3 length: 15 amino acids. The CDR3 nucleotides read TGTGCCAGCAGCTTTAATTTTCGGAGCTACAATGAGCAGTTCTTC. It yields the protein CASSFNFRSYNEQFF.

With regard to this clone: One junction end disagrees with the germline gene, perhaps due to a read error. V is TRBV2 and J is TRBJ2-3; D not certain. The length of the CDR3 is 13 residues. Germline V gene data show CDR1 as SNHLY and CDR2 as FYNNEI. The chain's CDR3 is CANSPTSPNTQYF. The CDR3, as DNA: TGTGCCAACAGTCCGACTTCTCCGAATACGCAGTATTTT.